Listed below are T cell receptor beta chains from one sample, sequenced in a study of blood T cell repertoires in COVID-19. Only in-frame clones appear in the TCRdb table, and some are missing; sequencing was by immunoSEQ multiplex PCR. The table has under 350,000 clones, around 89% seen once. The sample taken for sequencing was peripheral blood. The receptor source for this set is a man aged 40-49 years with acute or convalescent COVID-19. The CDR3 runs from the conserved cysteine through the conserved F or W. The order of the fields is clone size, V gene, CDR3 length, CDR3 protein. Clone size is given for some rows only: seen once, a few or many times, or a class if the clone is expanded.

clone size: once
V gene: TRBV5-5
CDR3 length: 15
CDR3 protein: CASSPPGTVNEKLFF

clone size: -
V gene: TRBV12-3/TRBV12-4
CDR3 length: 13
CDR3 protein: CASKPRRGGEAFF

clone size: -
V gene: TRBV9
CDR3 length: 14
CDR3 protein: CASSVGQGYNEQFF

clone size: -
V gene: TRBV6-5
CDR3 length: 15
CDR3 protein: CASTTVRGGGNTIYF

clone size: -
V gene: TRBV3-1/TRBV3-2
CDR3 length: 15
CDR3 protein: CASSQTSSSTDTQYF

clone size: -
V gene: TRBV11-2
CDR3 length: 17
CDR3 protein: CASSSIGGEVSRYGYTF

clone size: once
V gene: TRBV5-4
CDR3 length: 14
CDR3 protein: CASSSVGTGSKQFF

clone size: -
V gene: TRBV6-6
CDR3 length: 18
CDR3 protein: CASSPLAGPDSSYNEQFF

clone size: -
V gene: TRBV6-5
CDR3 length: 14
CDR3 protein: CASGFDSINTEAFF

clone size: -
V gene: TRBV7-3
CDR3 length: 13
CDR3 protein: CASSSGQYNEQFF

clone size: -
V gene: TRBV5-1
CDR3 length: 15
CDR3 protein: CASSLGGQSYSPLHF

clone size: -
V gene: TRBV2
CDR3 length: 15
CDR3 protein: CASREGTSGVYEQYF

clone size: -
V gene: TRBV6-5
CDR3 length: 15
CDR3 protein: CASTPGTGPNYGYTF

clone size: -
V gene: TRBV7-2
CDR3 length: 14
CDR3 protein: CASSGRFGTDTQYF

clone size: -
V gene: TRBV9
CDR3 length: 13
CDR3 protein: CASSVAHGGELFF

clone size: -
V gene: TRBV5-4
CDR3 length: 13
CDR3 protein: CASSLKTGDRQYF

clone size: -
V gene: TRBV5-4
CDR3 length: 18
CDR3 protein: CASSPGGGQGRGGETQYF

clone size: -
V gene: TRBV6-5
CDR3 length: 13
CDR3 protein: CAAGFQAPTEAFF

clone size: -
V gene: TRBV9
CDR3 length: 14
CDR3 protein: CASSVQDRVGGYTF

clone size: -
V gene: TRBV11-2
CDR3 length: 15
CDR3 protein: CASRESYRGRRGYTF

clone size: few
V gene: TRBV7-2
CDR3 length: 16
CDR3 protein: CASTRGGAVTNEKLFF

clone size: -
V gene: TRBV2
CDR3 length: 13
CDR3 protein: CASRGGTSYEQYF